Listed below are T cell receptor beta chains from one sample, sequenced in a study of blood T cell repertoires in COVID-19. TCRdb's table, derived via immunoSEQ multiplex PCR, lists solely in-frame clones and lacks some. The data hold 360,000 or so clones, with around 86% observed a single time. Material for sequencing was PBMCs or T cells enriched from blood (not recorded which). Every receptor here comes from a woman between 50 and 59 years old who had recovered from COVID-19. CDR3s include the opening cysteine and the closing phenylalanine or tryptophan. A D gene is named only where the DNA matches it firmly. Clone sizes are given selectively: once, few, many, or a class where the clone is expanded.

cdr3_nt	cdr3_aa	v_call	j_call	clone_size	d_call	cdr3_length
TGTGCCAGCAGTAGCGGGAGTTGGTTCACCGGGGAGCTGTTTTTT	CASSSGSWFTGELFF	TRBV7-3	TRBJ2-2	.	TRBD2	15
TGTGCCAGCAGCCAAAAGGACAGGAACTATGGCTACACCTTC	CASSQKDRNYGYTF	TRBV5-4	TRBJ1-2	few	TRBD1	14
TGTGCCAGCAGCCAAGATCGATCCAATTTGGGCGGGAGCTACGAGCAGTACTTC	CASSQDRSNLGGSYEQYF	TRBV4-2	TRBJ2-7	.	TRBD2	18
TGTGCCTGGAGTGTGAAGCGGGGGGGCTTAGATACGCAGTATTTT	CAWSVKRGGLDTQYF	TRBV30	TRBJ2-3	.	TRBD2	15
TGTGCCAGCACGCACTTAACCGGGGTGAACACCGGGGAGCTGTTTTTT	CASTHLTGVNTGELFF	TRBV6-4	TRBJ2-2	.	.	16
TGTGCCAGTAGTATTAAGGGACAGGCCGCTGAAAAACTGTTTTTT	CASSIKGQAAEKLFF	TRBV19	TRBJ1-4	once	TRBD1	15
TGTGCCAGCAGTCTCAGGGTGGTTACGCAGTATTTT	CASSLRVVTQYF	TRBV6-6	TRBJ2-3	.	.	12
TGTGCCAGTAGTATTTACGCCGGGACAGGGAATGAAAAACTGTTTTTT	CASSIYAGTGNEKLFF	TRBV19	TRBJ1-4	once	TRBD1	16
TGTGCCAGCAGCCAAGGGGGGACAGGGACTATCCTTGGCGGCTACACCTTC	CASSQGGTGTILGGYTF	TRBV4-2	TRBJ1-2	.	TRBD1	17
TGTGCCAGCAGCTTAGCTCTTTTCGAGCAGTACTTC	CASSLALFEQYF	TRBV7-8	TRBJ2-7	.	.	12
TGTGCCAGCAGCCAAGGACTAGCGGGAAACAATGAGCAGTTCTTC	CASSQGLAGNNEQFF	TRBV4-2	TRBJ2-1	.	TRBD2	15